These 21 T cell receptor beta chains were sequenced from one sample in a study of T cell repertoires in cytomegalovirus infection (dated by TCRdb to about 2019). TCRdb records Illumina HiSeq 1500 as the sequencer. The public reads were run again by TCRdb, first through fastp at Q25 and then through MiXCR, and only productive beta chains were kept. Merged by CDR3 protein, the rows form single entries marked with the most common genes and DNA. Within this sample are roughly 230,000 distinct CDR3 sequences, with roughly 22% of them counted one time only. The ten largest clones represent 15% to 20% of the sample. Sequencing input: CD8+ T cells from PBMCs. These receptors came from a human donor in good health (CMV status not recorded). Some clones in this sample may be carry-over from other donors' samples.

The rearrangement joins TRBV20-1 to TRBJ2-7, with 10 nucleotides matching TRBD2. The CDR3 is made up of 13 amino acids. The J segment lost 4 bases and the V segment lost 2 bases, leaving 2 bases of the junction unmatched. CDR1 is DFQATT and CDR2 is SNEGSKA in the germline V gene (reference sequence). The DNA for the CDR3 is TGCAGTGCTAGACTACTAGCGGGGTACGAGCAGTACTTC. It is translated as CSARLLAGYEQYF.

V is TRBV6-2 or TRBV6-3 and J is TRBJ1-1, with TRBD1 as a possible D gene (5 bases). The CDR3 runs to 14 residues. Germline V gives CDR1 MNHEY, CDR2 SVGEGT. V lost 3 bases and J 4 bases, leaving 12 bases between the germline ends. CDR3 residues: CASSYTSRGTEAFF. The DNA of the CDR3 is TGTGCCAGCAGTTATACATCAAGGGGCACTGAAGCTTTCTTT.

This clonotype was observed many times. The DNA of the CDR3 is TGTGCCAGCAGCTTAGTCGTGACAGGGGGAAACACCATATATTTT. Encoded protein: CASSLVVTGGNTIYF. This sequence joins TRBV7-2 and TRBJ1-3, with 7 nucleotides matching TRBD1. Trimming removed 1 base from V and 4 bases from J; junction bases left unmatched: 4. Germline CDR1 SGHTA, CDR2 FQGNSA. The CDR3 runs to 15 residues.

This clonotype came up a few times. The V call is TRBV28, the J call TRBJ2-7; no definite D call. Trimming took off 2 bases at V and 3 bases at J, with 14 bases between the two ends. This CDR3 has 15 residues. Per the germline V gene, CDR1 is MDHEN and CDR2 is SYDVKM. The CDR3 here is CASSLLWQDLYEQYF. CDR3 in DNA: TGTGCCAGCAGTTTACTTTGGCAGGACCTCTACGAGCAGTACTTC.

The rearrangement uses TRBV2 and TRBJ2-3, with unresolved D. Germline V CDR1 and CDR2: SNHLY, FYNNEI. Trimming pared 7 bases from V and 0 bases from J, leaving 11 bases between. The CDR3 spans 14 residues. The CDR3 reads CASTADYSTDTQYF. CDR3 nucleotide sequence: TGTGCCAGCACCGCGGATTATAGCACAGATACGCAGTATTTT.

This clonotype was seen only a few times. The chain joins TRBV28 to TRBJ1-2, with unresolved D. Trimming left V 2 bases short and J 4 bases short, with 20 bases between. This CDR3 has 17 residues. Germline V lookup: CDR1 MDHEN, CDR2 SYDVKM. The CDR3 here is CASSLSFRAGRAYGYTF. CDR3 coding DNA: TGTGCCAGCAGTTTAAGTTTTCGGGCAGGCCGGGCCTATGGCTACACCTTC.

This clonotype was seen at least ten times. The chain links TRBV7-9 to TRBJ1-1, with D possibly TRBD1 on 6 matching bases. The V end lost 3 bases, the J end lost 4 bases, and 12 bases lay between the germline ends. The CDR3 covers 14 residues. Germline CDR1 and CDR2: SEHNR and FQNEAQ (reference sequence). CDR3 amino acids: CASSFQGSPTEAFF. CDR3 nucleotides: TGTGCCAGCAGCTTTCAGGGGTCCCCCACTGAAGCTTTCTTT. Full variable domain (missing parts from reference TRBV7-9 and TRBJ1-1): DTGVSQNPRHKITKRGQNVTFRCDPISEHNRLYWYRQTLGQGPEFLTYFQNEAQLEKSRLLSDRFSAERPKGSFSTLEIQRTEQGDSAMYLCASSFQGSPTEAFFGQGTRLTVV.

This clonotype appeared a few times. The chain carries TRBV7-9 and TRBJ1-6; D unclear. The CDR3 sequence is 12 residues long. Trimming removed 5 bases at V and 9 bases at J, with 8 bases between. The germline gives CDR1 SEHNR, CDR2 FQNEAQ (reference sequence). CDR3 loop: CASSREGSPLHF. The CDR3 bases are TGTGCCAGCAGCCGGGAGGGTTCACCCCTCCACTTT.

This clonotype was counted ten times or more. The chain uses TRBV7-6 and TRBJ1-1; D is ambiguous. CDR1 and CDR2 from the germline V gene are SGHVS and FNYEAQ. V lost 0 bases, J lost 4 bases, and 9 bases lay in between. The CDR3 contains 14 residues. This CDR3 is CASSLAGPTTEAFF. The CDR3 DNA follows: TGTGCCAGCAGCTTAGCCGGCCCAACCACTGAAGCTTTCTTT.

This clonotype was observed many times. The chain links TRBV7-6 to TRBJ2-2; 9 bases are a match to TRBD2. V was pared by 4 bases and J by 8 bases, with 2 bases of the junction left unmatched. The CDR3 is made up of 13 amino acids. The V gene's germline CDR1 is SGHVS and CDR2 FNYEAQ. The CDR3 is CASSSGLAGELFF. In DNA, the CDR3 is TGTGCCAGCAGCTCTGGACTAGCGGGGGAGCTGTTTTTT. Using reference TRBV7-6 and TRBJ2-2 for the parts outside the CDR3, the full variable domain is GAGVSQSPRYKVTKRGQDVALRCDPISGHVSLYWYRQALGQGPEFLTYFNYEAQQDKSGLPNDRFSAERPEGSISTLTIQRTEQRDSAMYRCASSSGLAGELFFGEGSRLTVL.

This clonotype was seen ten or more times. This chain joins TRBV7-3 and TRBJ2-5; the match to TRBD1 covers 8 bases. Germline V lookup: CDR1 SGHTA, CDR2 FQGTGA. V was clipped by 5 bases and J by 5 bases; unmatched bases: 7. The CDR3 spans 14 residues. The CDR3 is CASSVQGVSETQYF. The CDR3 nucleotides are TGTGCCAGCAGCGTACAGGGGGTCAGTGAGACCCAGTACTTC.

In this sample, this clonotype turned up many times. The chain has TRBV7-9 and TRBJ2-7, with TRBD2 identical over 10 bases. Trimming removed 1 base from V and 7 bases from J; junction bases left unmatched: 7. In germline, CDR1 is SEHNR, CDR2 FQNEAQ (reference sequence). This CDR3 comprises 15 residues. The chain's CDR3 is CASSLVSGGPSEQYF. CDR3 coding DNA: TGTGCCAGCAGCTTAGTTAGCGGGGGGCCTTCAGAGCAGTACTTC.

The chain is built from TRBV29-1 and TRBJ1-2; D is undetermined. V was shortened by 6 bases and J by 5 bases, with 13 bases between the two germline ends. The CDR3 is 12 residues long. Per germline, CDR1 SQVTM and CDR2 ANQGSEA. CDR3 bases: TGCAGCGTACCCCGGGTCCCTTATGGCTACACCTTC. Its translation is CSVPRVPYGYTF.

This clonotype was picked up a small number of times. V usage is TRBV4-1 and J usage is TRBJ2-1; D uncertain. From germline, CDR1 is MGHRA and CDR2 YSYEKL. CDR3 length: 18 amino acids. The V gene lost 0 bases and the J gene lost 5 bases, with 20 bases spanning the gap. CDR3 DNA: TGCGCCAGCAGCCAAGACGAGGAAATCAGCCCCTCGAACAATGAGCAGTTCTTC. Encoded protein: CASSQDEEISPSNNEQFF.

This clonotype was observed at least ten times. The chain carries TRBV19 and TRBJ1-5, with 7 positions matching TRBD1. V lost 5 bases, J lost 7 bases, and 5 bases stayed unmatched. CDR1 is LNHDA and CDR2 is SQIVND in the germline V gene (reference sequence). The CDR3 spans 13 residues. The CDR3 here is CASSVQGNQPQHF. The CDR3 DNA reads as TGTGCCAGTAGTGTACAGGGGAACCAGCCCCAGCATTTT.

The CDR3 region has the DNA TGTGCCAGCAGCTTAGTCGGTCGGATTAAAGAGACCCAGTACTTC. Its protein is CASSLVGRIKETQYF. V is TRBV11-2 and J is TRBJ2-5; no reliable D call. From germline, CDR1 is SGHAT and CDR2 FQNNGV. Between the trimmed V and J ends, which lost 1 base and 3 bases, there was a span of 12 bases. The CDR3 extends over 15 amino acids. Based on the CDR3 plus reference TRBV11-2 and TRBJ2-5, the full variable domain is EAGVAQSPRYKIIEKRQSVAFWCNPISGHATLYWYQQILGQGPKLLIQFQNNGVVDDSQLPKDRFSAERLKGVDSTLKIQPAKLEDSAVYLCASSLVGRIKETQYFGPGTRLLVL.

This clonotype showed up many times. The CDR3 nucleotides are TGTGCCAGCGGGTGGGCCGTGAACACTGAAGCTTTCTTT. This codes for CASGWAVNTEAFF. The chain links TRBV7-2 to TRBJ1-1; D is ambiguous. The CDR3 has 13 residues. Trimming took 8 bases from V and 0 from J, leaving 10 bases between them. The germline V gene encodes CDR1 SGHTA and CDR2 FQGNSA.

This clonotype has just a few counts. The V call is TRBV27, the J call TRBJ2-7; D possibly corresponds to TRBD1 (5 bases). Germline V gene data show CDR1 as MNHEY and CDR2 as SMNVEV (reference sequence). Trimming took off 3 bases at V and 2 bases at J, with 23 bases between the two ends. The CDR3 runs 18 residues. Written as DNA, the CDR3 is TGTGCCAGCAGTTTCCGTTCTCTAGGGGAATCCCTAACCTACGAGCAGTACTTC. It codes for CASSFRSLGESLTYEQYF.

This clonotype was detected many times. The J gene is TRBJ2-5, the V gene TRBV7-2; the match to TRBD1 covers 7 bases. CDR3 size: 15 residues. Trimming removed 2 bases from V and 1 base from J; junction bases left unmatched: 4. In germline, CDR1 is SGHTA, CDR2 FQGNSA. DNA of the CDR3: TGTGCCAGCAGCTTAAACAGGGGACCCCAAGAGACCCAGTACTTC. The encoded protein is CASSLNRGPQETQYF.

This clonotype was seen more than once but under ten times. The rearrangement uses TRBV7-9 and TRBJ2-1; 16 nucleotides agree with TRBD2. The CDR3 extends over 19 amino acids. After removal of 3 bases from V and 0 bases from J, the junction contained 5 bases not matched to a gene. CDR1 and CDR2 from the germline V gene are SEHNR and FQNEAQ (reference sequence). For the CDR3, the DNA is TGTGCCAGCAGCTTCCCGGGACTAGCGGGGGGGAGCTCCTACAATGAGCAGTTCTTC. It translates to CASSFPGLAGGSSYNEQFF.

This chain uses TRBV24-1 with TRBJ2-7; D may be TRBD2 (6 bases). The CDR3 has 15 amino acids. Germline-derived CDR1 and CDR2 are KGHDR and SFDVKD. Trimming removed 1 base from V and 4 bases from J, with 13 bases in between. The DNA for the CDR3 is TGTGCCACCAGTGATTTCGGCGGGGAGAGGTACGAGCAGTACTTC. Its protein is CATSDFGGERYEQYF.